What follows are 20 T cell receptor beta chains derived from one specimen sequenced in a study of STAT5B mutations in CD4+ large granular lymphocyte leukemia. TCRdb's table, derived via immunoSEQ multiplex PCR, lists solely in-frame clones and lacks some. The data show fewer than 40,000 clones, over 65% seen once. Sequencing was carried out using CD4+ T cells from blood buffy coats. Receptors originate from a human donor in good health.

V gene TRBV10-2 combines with J gene TRBJ2-2, with TRBD2 matching over 8 bases. Per germline, CDR1 WSHSY and CDR2 SAAADI. CDR3 length equals 15 residues. V was clipped by 8 bases and J by 2 bases; unmatched bases: 7. The CDR3 region has the DNA TGCGCCAGCCGAATAGCGGGACCCAACACCGGGGAGCTGTTTTTT. Amino acids: CASRIAGPNTGELFF.

The rearrangement uses TRBV6-1 and TRBJ2-5, with D perhaps TRBD2 (7 bases). Germline values: CDR1 MNHNS, CDR2 SASEGT. Trimming stripped 0 bases from V and 5 bases from J, with 13 bases between. The CDR3 is made up of 15 amino acids. The CDR3 sequence is CASSEAGGLGETQYF. Written as DNA, the CDR3 is TGTGCCAGCAGTGAAGCGGGGGGGCTTGGGGAGACCCAGTACTTC.

This clone was observed a handful of times. This chain joins TRBV5-1 and TRBJ2-2; 8 positions match TRBD1. CDR1 and CDR2 (germline): SGHRS, YFSETQ. CDR3 length: 14 amino acids. The V and J ends lost 4 bases and 5 bases, in that order; junction bases with no gene match: 4. CDR3 sequence: CASSGTGRTGELFF. DNA for the CDR3: TGCGCCAGCAGCGGGACAGGCCGGACCGGGGAGCTGTTTTTT. The whole variable domain, remainder taken from reference TRBV5-1 and TRBJ2-2, is KAGVTQTPRYLIKTRGQQVTLSCSPISGHRSVSWYQQTPGQGLQFLFEYFSETQRNKGNFPGRFSGRQFSNSRSEMNVSTLELGDSALYLCASSGTGRTGELFFGEGSRLTVL.

CDR3 region: CASSLNFVGNTIYF. The CDR3 DNA sequence: TGTGCCAGCAGCCTCAACTTCGTCGGAAACACCATATATTTT. The chain couples TRBV16 to TRBJ1-3; D is undetermined. V was clipped by 4 bases and J by 4 bases, with 11 bases between them. The CDR3 consists of 14 residues. Germline V gives CDR1 KGHSY, CDR2 FQNENV.

This clone has only a few counts. The sample holds other DNA sequences that translate to the same CDR3. The gene calls are TRBV5-1 and TRBJ2-5; D gene ambiguous. From germline, CDR1 is SGHRS and CDR2 YFSETQ. Trimming shortened V by 1 base and J by 5 bases, and 3 bases separated the two germline ends. This CDR3 has 11 amino acids. For the CDR3, the DNA is TGCGCCAGCAGCTTGAAGGAGACCCAGTACTTC. This encodes CASSLKETQYF.

This chain connects TRBV19 to TRBJ1-6; D gene ambiguous. Germline loops: CDR1 LNHDA, CDR2 SQIVND (reference sequence). The CDR3 is made up of 16 amino acids. V lost 5 bases and J 1 base, leaving 12 bases between the germline ends. CDR3 loop: CASSPRSRSYNSPLHF. The CDR3 DNA is TGTGCCAGTAGTCCCCGTTCAAGGTCCTATAATTCACCCCTCCACTTT.

This CDR3 is CASSIPGLAGGTTGELFF. The CDR3 DNA follows: TGTGCCAGCAGCATTCCGGGACTAGCGGGGGGTACCACCGGGGAGCTGTTTTTT. The chain joins TRBV7-9 to TRBJ2-2, with 15 bases matching TRBD2. CDR3 length: 18 amino acids. The V and J ends lost 5 bases and 4 bases, in that order; junction bases with no gene match: 8. CDR1 is SEHNR, CDR2 FQNEAQ, per germline (reference sequence).

The chain is built from TRBV7-7 and TRBJ1-5; D is unclear. Trimming stripped 5 bases from V and 5 bases from J, with 22 bases between. CDR3 length: 17 amino acids. Germline V CDR1 and CDR2: SSHAT, FNYEAQ (reference sequence). The CDR3 sequence: CASSRPPVHFPHQPQHF. In DNA form, the CDR3 reads TGTGCCAGCAGCCGCCCGCCGGTCCATTTCCCTCATCAGCCCCAGCATTTT. The whole variable domain, filled in from reference TRBV7-7 and TRBJ1-5, reads GAGVSQSPRYKVTKRGQDVTLRCDPISSHATLYWYQQALGQGPEFLTYFNYEAQPDKSGLPSDRFSAERPEGSISTLTIQRTEQRDSAMYRCASSRPPVHFPHQPQHFGDGTRLSIL.

This chain uses TRBV10-3 with TRBJ1-1; D possibly corresponds to TRBD1 (5 bases). Germline CDR1 ENHRY, CDR2 SYGVKD. The ends were cut back, 8 bases at V and 4 bases at J, with 11 bases in the middle. This CDR3 region has 12 residues. The CDR3 DNA follows: TGTGCCATCGGAGGGGAGGCCACTGAAGCTTTCTTT. This gives the protein CAIGGEATEAFF.

The chain links TRBV5-1 to TRBJ1-1; D possibly corresponds to TRBD1 (5 bases). V gave up 5 bases and J gave up 0 bases, with 14 bases separating them. The germline CDR1 and CDR2 sequences are SGHRS and YFSETQ. The CDR3 covers 15 residues. The CDR3 DNA is TGCGCCAGCAGTCTTGCATCGGACATGAACACTGAAGCTTTCTTT. Its protein is CASSLASDMNTEAFF.

The chain has TRBV5-8 and TRBJ1-1, with D perhaps TRBD1 (5 bases). Germline CDR1 SGHTS, CDR2 YDEGEE. This CDR3 has 16 residues. Trimming took off 5 bases at V and 0 bases at J, with 17 bases between the two ends. CDR3 amino acids: CASSPGPGAMNTEAFF. For the CDR3, the DNA is TGTGCCAGCAGTCCGGGGCCAGGAGCCATGAACACTGAAGCTTTCTTT. Full variable domain (rest looked up from reference TRBV5-8 and TRBJ1-1): EAGVTQSPTHLIKTRGQQATLRCSPISGHTSVYWYQQALGLGLQFLLWYDEGEERNRGNFPPRFSGRQFPNYSSELNVNALELEDSALYLCASSPGPGAMNTEAFFGQGTRLTVV.

The chain links TRBV18 to TRBJ1-5; TRBD1 aligns across 9 bases. The germline CDR1 and CDR2 sequences are KGHSH and LQKENI. This CDR3 has 17 residues. V was pared by 3 bases and J by 7 bases, with 13 bases of the junction left unmatched. In DNA form, the CDR3 reads TGTGCCAGCTCACCCGAAAGGGGACAGGGAGGGAGACAGCCCCAGCATTTT. Its protein is CASSPERGQGGRQPQHF.

The chain joins TRBV11-3 to TRBJ2-5; no definite D call. Germline-derived CDR1 and CDR2 are SGHNT and YENEEA. V was trimmed by 4 bases and J by 7 bases, leaving 13 bases between them. There are 13 residues in the CDR3. CDR3 protein: CASSSGPVLTQYF. DNA for the CDR3: TGTGCCAGCAGCTCCGGGCCAGTTCTGACCCAGTACTTC. Full variable domain (outside the CDR3, taken from reference TRBV11-3 and TRBJ2-5): EAGVVQSPRYKIIEKKQPVAFWCNPISGHNTLYWYLQNLGQGPELLIRYENEEAVDDSQLPKDRFSAERLKGVDSTLKIQPAELGDSAVYLCASSSGPVLTQYFGPGTRLLVL.

A single count supports this clone. The chain carries TRBV25-1 and TRBJ1-1; D is unclear. Trimming removed 2 bases from V and 1 base from J, with 5 bases in between. Germline V gene data show CDR1 as MGHDK and CDR2 as SYGVNS. The CDR3 is 13 amino acids. CDR3 loop: CASSEQQNTEAFF. For the CDR3, the DNA is TGTGCCAGCAGTGAACAACAGAACACTGAAGCTTTCTTT.

The chain joins TRBV5-1 to TRBJ2-3; D may be TRBD1 or TRBD2 (5 bases each). From germline, CDR1 is SGHRS and CDR2 YFSETQ. CDR3 size: 17 residues. The V end lost 2 bases, the J end lost 1 base, and 17 bases lay between the germline ends. In DNA form, the CDR3 reads TGCGCCAGCAGCTTCCTCCGGGGCAGTCTTGGCACAGATACGCAGTATTTT. Its protein product is CASSFLRGSLGTDTQYF.

This clone has a handful of counts. The chain carries TRBV5-6 and TRBJ1-4, with D possibly being TRBD1 (6 bases). V gave up 3 bases and J gave up 8 bases, with 17 bases separating them. The CDR3 is 15 amino acids. CDR1 and CDR2 (germline): SGHDT, YYEEEE. The CDR3 sequence is CASSSTTGAREKLFF. Here the CDR3 DNA reads TGTGCCAGCAGCTCAACGACAGGAGCAAGGGAAAAACTGTTTTTT.

The chain uses TRBV2 and TRBJ1-5, with TRBD1 identical over 7 bases. After removal of 4 bases from V and 5 bases from J, the junction contained 5 bases not matched to a gene. CDR1 and CDR2 (germline): SNHLY, FYNNEI. This CDR3 spans 14 amino acids. As DNA, the CDR3 is TGTGCCAGCAGTGGGACAGGCCAATATCAGCCCCAGCATTTT. It is translated as CASSGTGQYQPQHF.

V gene TRBV2 combines with J gene TRBJ1-1; the D is unclear. The length of the CDR3 is 12 residues. Per the germline V gene, CDR1 is SNHLY and CDR2 is FYNNEI. Trimming shortened V by 6 bases and J by 8 bases, and 13 bases separated the two germline ends. CDR3 sequence: CASRANIGEAFF. In nucleotides, the CDR3 is TGTGCCAGCAGAGCCAATATCGGGGAAGCTTTCTTT.

This chain joins TRBV5-6 and TRBJ2-3; a weak D match, TRBD2 (7 bases). Trimming removed 4 bases from V and 5 bases from J, with 17 bases in between. The germline gives CDR1 SGHDT, CDR2 YYEEEE. The CDR3 is made up of 15 amino acids. CDR3 sequence: CASSRNEGGGDTQYF. The CDR3 nucleotides are TGTGCCAGCAGCCGGAATGAGGGGGGGGGAGATACGCAGTATTTT.

The chain has TRBV18 and TRBJ2-7; 14 nucleotides line up with TRBD2. Trimming took 3 bases from V and 2 from J; bases not matched to a gene: 0. The length of the CDR3 is 15 residues. Germline V gives CDR1 KGHSH, CDR2 LQKENI. The CDR3 region is CASSPGLAGAYEQYF. In nucleotides, the CDR3 is TGTGCCAGCTCACCGGGACTAGCGGGAGCCTACGAGCAGTACTTC.